A selection of T cell receptor beta chains follows, all from one sample in a study of blood T cell repertoires in COVID-19. Using immunoSEQ multiplex PCR, the repertoire was profiled, and TCRdb retains in-frame clones only, with some absent. The sample records about 71,000 clones, 82% being singletons. Sequenced: peripheral blood. Receptors originate from an elderly woman with acute or convalescent COVID-19. The CDR3 runs from the conserved cysteine through the conserved F or W. Clone size is stated in some rows and not others, as once, few, many or a class when expanded.

clone_size j_call v_call cdr3_aa
few TRBJ1-5 TRBV5-6 CASTLQTGINAQPQHF
few TRBJ1-3 TRBV7-2 CASSPRTGVGNTIYF
- TRBJ2-1 TRBV4-2 CASSQVSGEQFF
once TRBJ1-6 TRBV10-1 CASSESKGVNSPLHF
- TRBJ2-7 TRBV6-5 CASSSNDSPYEQYF
- TRBJ2-7 TRBV5-4 CASSSAGTSEHEQYF
- TRBJ1-1 TRBV5-1 CASSLVSGQLNTEAFF
- TRBJ2-7 TRBV27 CASSSDRVRYF
few TRBJ2-1 TRBV30 CAWRRDRGVINEQFF
- TRBJ2-5 TRBV11-3 CASSLFRGTGTKKETQYF
few TRBJ2-1 TRBV5-1 CASSLVAGDYNEQFF
- TRBJ2-7 TRBV5-1 CASSHSDRVPSYEQYF
- TRBJ2-3 TRBV7-2 CASSLTSSGASTDTQYF
- TRBJ2-6 TRBV19 CASSPQSSGANVLTF
- TRBJ2-5 TRBV5-8 CASSLVSGRIQETQYF
- TRBJ2-7 TRBV28 CASRGSRGAYEQYF
- TRBJ2-1 TRBV11-2 CASSLVTVRVNEQFF
- TRBJ1-2 TRBV5-1 CASSLVAGPEGYTF
- TRBJ1-1 TRBV5-6 CASSYRAEAFF
few TRBJ2-7 TRBV10-3 CAISEGRGYEQYF
- TRBJ2-1 TRBV29-1 CSANRGRYNEQFF
- TRBJ1-1 TRBV27 CASRPGGLRTEAFF
- TRBJ2-1 TRBV3-1/TRBV3-2 CASSRDFLSYNEQFF
- TRBJ2-7 TRBV5-4 CASSPDRYSYEQYF
- TRBJ2-2 TRBV27 CASSMGRRTGELFF
- TRBJ1-1 TRBV7-9 CASSPGGRKNTEAFF
- TRBJ2-2 TRBV5-6 CASTLGTGTGELFF
- TRBJ1-5 TRBV9 CASSLGPGNQPQHF
- TRBJ1-4 TRBV7-9 CASSLRQTTNEKLFF
- TRBJ2-6 TRBV19 CASRGPGQGASGANVLTF
- TRBJ1-2 TRBV5-4 CASSHALRRRNYGYTF
- TRBJ2-3 TRBV11-2 CASSLGTIRTDTQYF
- TRBJ2-5 TRBV14 CASSPLRGGETQYF
- TRBJ1-5 TRBV19 CASSMRVGTVNQPQHF
- TRBJ1-6 TRBV3-1/TRBV3-2 CAVGTEYNSPLHF
once TRBJ2-7 TRBV5-6 CASSSLTRPYEQYF
once TRBJ2-7 TRBV10-3 CAISDPQGKDYEQYF
- TRBJ2-7 TRBV5-5 CASSLVRGPYEQYF
- TRBJ2-5 TRBV15 CATSIGSVETQYF